The clone carrying this TCR beta chain was counted many times. What it binds is unknown. TCRdb passed the 5' RACE reads through MiXCR, listing each CDR3 protein once. This table holds over 300,000 distinct CDR3 sequences, 3.6% found once. The entry originates in a study of T cells after yellow fever vaccination. Study-wide points: Within FACS-sorted repertoires, abundant clonotypes contaminating from the bulk population could be present. By day 5 rather than day 15, the secondary response had peaked, though it was weaker. Primary-vaccination clones mostly resurfaced post-booster (roughly 97% CD4, more than 85% CD8).

Germline V gives CDR1 SGDLS, CDR2 YYNGEE. V was cut by 7 bases and J by 9 bases, with 17 bases left in between. The length of the CDR3 is 14 residues. The sequencing used PBMCs, collected on the day of the yellow fever booster vaccination. The chain has TRBV9 and TRBJ1-6, with D tentatively TRBD1 (5 bases). This receptor was identified in a man younger than 35 who received the YFV17D yellow fever vaccine. CDR3 sequence reads: CASRRDGGSSPLHF. The CDR3 nucleotides read TGTGCCAGCCGACGGGATGGGGGTAGTTCACCCCTCCACTTT. The full variable domain, in which reference TRBV9 and TRBJ1-6 provide the parts outside the CDR3, is DSGVTQTPKHLITATGQRVTLRCSPRSGDLSVYWYQQSLDQGLQFLIQYYNGEERAKGNILERFSAQQFPDLHSELNLSSLELGDSALYFCASRRDGGSSPLHFGNGTRLTVT.